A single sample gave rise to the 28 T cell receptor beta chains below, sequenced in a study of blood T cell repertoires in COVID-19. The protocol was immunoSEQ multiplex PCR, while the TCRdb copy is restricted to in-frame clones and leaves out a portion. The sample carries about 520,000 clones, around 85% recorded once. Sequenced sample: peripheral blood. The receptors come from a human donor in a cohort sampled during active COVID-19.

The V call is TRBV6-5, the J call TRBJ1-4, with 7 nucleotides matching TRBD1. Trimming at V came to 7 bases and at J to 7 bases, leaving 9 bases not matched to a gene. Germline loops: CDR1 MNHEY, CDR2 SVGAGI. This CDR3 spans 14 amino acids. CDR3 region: CASKKTGSGEKLFF. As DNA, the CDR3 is TGTGCCAGCAAAAAGACAGGGTCCGGTGAAAAACTGTTTTTT.

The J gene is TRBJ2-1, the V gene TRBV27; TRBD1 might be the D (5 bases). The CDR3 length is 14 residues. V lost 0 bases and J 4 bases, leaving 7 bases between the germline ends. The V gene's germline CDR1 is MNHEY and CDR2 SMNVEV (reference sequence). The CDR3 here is CASSLSPGYNEQFF. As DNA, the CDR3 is TGTGCCAGCAGTTTATCGCCAGGGTACAATGAGCAGTTCTTC.

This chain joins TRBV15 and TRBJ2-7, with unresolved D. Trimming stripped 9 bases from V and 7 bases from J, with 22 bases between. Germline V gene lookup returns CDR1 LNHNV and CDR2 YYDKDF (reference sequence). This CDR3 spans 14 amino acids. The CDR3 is CATKFSGPSGEQYF. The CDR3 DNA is TGTGCCACGAAGTTTAGTGGCCCCTCCGGGGAGCAGTACTTC.

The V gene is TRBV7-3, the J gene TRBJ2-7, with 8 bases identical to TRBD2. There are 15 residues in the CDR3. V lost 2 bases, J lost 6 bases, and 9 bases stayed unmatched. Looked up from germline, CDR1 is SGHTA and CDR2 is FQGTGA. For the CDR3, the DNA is TGTGCCAGCAGCTTATGGGGGACTAGTCAATCCGAGCAGTACTTC. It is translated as CASSLWGTSQSEQYF.

As DNA, the CDR3 is TGTGCCAGCGCCCCAGGGATCAGTGTGTACGAGCAGTACTTC. It codes for CASAPGISVYEQYF. The V gene is TRBV7-9, the J gene TRBJ2-7, with D possibly matching TRBD1 (5 bases). V was pared by 8 bases and J by 4 bases, with 18 bases between. The CDR3 has 14 amino acids. Germline-derived CDR1 and CDR2 are SEHNR and FQNEAQ (reference sequence).

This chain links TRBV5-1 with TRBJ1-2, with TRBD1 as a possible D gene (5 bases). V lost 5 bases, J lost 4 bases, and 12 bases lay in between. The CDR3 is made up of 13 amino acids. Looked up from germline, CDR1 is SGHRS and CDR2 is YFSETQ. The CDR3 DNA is TGCGCCAGCAGTACAGGAAACCGCTATGGCTACACCTTC. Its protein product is CASSTGNRYGYTF.

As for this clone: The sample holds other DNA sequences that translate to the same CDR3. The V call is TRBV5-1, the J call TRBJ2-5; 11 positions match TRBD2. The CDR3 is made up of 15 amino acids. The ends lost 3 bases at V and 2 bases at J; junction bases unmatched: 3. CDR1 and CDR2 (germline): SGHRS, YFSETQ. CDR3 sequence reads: CASSSGTSGQETQYF. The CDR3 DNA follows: TGCGCCAGCAGCTCCGGGACTAGCGGACAAGAGACCCAGTACTTC.

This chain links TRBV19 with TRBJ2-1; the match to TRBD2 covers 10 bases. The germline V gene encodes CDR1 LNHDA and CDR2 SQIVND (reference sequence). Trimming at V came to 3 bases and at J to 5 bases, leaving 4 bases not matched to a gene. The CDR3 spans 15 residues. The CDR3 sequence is CASSILAGANNEQFF. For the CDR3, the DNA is TGTGCCAGTAGTATCCTAGCGGGAGCTAACAATGAGCAGTTCTTC.

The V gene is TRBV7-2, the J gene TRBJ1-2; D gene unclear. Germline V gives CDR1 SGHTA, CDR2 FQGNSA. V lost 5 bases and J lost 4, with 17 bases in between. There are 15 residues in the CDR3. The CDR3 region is CASSLSGVSAYGYTF. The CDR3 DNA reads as TGTGCCAGCAGCCTTAGCGGGGTCTCGGCCTATGGCTACACCTTC.

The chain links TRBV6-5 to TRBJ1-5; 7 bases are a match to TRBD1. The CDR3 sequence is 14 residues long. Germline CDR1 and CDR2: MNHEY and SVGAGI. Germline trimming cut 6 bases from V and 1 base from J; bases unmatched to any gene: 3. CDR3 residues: CASRTGVSNQPQHF. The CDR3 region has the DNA TGTGCCAGCAGAACAGGGGTGAGCAATCAGCCCCAGCATTTT.

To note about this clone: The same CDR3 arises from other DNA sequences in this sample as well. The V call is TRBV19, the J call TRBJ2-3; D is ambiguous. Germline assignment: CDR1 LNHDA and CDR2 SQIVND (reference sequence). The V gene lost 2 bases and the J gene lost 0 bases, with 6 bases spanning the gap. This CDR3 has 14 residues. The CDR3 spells CASSISGSTDTQYF. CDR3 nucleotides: TGTGCCAGTAGTATATCCGGGAGCACAGATACGCAGTATTTT.

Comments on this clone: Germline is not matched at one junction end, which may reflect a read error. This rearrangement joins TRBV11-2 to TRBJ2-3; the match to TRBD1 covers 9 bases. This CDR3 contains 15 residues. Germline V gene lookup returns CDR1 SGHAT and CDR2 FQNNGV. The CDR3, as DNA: TGTGCCAGCAGCGACGGGACAGGGAGCAGAGATACGCAGTATTTT. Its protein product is CASSDGTGSRDTQYF.

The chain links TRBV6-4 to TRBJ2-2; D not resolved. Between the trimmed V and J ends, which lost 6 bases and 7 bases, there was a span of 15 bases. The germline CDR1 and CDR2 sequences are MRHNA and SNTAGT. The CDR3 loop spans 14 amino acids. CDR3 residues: CASSSVARRGELFF. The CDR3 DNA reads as TGTGCCAGCAGCAGTGTGGCCCGCCGCGGGGAGCTGTTTTTT.

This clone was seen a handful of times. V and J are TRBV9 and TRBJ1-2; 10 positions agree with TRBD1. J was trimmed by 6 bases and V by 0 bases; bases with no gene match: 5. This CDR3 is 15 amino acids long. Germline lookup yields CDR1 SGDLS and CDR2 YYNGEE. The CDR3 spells CASSVDLDRGHGYTF. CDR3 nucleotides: TGTGCCAGCAGCGTAGACCTAGACAGGGGGCATGGCTACACCTTC.

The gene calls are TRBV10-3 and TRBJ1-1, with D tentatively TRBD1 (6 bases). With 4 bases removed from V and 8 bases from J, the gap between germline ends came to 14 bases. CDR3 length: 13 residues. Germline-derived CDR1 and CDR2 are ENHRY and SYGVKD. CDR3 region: CAISAGHQVEAFF. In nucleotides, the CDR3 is TGTGCCATCAGTGCGGGACACCAAGTCGAAGCTTTCTTT.

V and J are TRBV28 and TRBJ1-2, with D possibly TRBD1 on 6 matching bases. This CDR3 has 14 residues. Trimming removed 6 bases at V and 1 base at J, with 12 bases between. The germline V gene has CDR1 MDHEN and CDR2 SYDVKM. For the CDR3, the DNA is TGTGCCAGCAGAATACAGGGACATAACTATGGCTACACCTTC. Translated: CASRIQGHNYGYTF.

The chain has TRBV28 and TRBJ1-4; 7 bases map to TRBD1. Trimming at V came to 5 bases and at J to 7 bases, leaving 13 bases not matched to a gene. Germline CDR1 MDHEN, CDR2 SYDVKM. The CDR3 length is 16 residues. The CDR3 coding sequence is TGTGCCAGCAGTCGATTCACAGGGGATCTGGCTGAAAAACTGTTTTTT. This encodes CASSRFTGDLAEKLFF.

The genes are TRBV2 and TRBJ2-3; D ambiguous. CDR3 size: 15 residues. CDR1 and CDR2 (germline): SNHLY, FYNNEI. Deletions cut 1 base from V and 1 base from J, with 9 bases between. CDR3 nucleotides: TGTGCCAGCAGTGAAGAAGGAGTGGGCACAGATACGCAGTATTTT. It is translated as CASSEEGVGTDTQYF.

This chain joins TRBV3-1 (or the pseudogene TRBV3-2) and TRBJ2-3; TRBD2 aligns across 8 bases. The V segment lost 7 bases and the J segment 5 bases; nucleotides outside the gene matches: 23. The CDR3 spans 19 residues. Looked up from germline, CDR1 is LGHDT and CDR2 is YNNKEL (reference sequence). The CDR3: CASTPRTGGESGSLDTQYF. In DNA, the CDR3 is TGTGCCAGCACTCCCCGGACCGGCGGGGAGAGCGGGAGTTTAGATACGCAGTATTTT.

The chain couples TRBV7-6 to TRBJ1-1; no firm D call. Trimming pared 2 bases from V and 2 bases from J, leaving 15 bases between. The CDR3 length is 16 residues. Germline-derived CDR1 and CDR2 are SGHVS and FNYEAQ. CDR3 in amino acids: CASSLLGGRPNTEAFF. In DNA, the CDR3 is TGTGCCAGCAGCTTATTAGGCGGCAGACCAAACACTGAAGCTTTCTTT.

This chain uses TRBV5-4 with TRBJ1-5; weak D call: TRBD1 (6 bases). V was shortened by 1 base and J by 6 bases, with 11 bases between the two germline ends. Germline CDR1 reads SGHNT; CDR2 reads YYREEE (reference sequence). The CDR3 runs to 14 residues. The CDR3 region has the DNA TGTGCCAGCAGCTTGCCAGGGGAGGGTCAGCCCCAGCATTTT. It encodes CASSLPGEGQPQHF. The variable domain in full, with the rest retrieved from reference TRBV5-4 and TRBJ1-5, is ETGVTQSPTHLIKTRGQQVTLRCSSQSGHNTVSWYQQALGQGPQFIFQYYREEENGRGNFPPRFSGLQFPNYSSELNVNALELDDSALYLCASSLPGEGQPQHFGDGTRLSIL.

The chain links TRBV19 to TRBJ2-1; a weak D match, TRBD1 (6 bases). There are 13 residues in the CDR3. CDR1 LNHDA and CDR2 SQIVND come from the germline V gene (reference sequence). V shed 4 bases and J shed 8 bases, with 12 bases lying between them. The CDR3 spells CASSTTGIDEQFF. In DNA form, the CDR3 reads TGTGCCAGTAGTACTACAGGGATTGATGAGCAGTTCTTC.

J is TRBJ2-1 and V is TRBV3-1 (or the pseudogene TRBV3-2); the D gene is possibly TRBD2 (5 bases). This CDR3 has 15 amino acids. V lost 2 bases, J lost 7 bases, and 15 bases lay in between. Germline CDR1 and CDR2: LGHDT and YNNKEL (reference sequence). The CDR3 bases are TGTGCCAGCAGCCAACGTCTTGGAACGGGGAATGAGCAGTTCTTC. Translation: CASSQRLGTGNEQFF.

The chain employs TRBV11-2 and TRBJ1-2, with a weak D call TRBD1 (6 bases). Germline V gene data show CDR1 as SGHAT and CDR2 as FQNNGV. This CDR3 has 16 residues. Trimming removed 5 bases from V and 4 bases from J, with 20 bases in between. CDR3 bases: TGTGCCAGCAGCATAACCGACAGGTCAATGGGCTATGGCTACACCTTC. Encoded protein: CASSITDRSMGYGYTF.

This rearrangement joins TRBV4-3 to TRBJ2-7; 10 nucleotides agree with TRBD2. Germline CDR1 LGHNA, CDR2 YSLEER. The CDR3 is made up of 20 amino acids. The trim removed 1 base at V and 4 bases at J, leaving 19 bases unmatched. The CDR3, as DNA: TGCGCCAGCAGCCAAGTGCTCGGGACTAGCGCTACGGTGGGTGTATACGAGCAGTACTTC. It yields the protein CASSQVLGTSATVGVYEQYF.

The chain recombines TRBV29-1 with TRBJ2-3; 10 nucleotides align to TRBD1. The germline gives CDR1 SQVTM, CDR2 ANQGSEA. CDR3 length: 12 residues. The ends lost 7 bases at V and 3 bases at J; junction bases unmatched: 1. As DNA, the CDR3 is TGCAGCGAGGGACAGGGGACAGATACGCAGTATTTT. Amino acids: CSEGQGTDTQYF.

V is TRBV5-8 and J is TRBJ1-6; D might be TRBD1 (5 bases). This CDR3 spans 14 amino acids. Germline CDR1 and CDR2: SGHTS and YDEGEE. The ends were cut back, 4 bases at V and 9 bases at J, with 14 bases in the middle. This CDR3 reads CASSPGRRGSPLHF. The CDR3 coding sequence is TGTGCCAGCAGCCCGGGCCGGAGGGGTTCACCCCTCCACTTT.

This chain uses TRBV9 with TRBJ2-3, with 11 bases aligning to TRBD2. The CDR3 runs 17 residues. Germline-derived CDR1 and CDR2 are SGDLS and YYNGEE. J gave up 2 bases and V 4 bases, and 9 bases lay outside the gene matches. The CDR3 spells CASSPQRLAGHTDTQYF. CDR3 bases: TGTGCCAGCAGCCCCCAACGACTAGCGGGACACACAGATACGCAGTATTTT.